What follows is one T cell receptor (beta chain) and its context. Its specificity is unknown. The data were obtained in a study of CD8 T cells in ankylosing spondylitis. General study points: Certain motif variants had earlier appeared in reactive arthritis synovial fluid and blood. Among TCR beta sequences, a motif of eight highly homologous variants appeared characteristic of ankylosing spondylitis blood.

The CDR3 length is 18 residues. CDR1 SGHAT and CDR2 FQNNGV come from the germline V gene. The V segment lost 1 base and the J segment 4 bases; nucleotides outside the gene matches: 13. Each TCR beta library was made by quantitative 5'-RACE that incorporated molecular barcodes. TCRdb independently ran MiXCR on the 5' RACE reads; one entry per CDR3 protein. The repertoire holds 400,000 or so distinct CDR3 sequences, roughly a quarter seen once, with about 0.9% in the top ten. The receptor was derived from a male donor with ankylosing spondylitis. Input material: blood, either unsorted or a sorted T cell fraction (not recorded which). The chain is built from TRBV11-2 and TRBJ2-1; 7 nucleotides agree with TRBD1. CDR3 DNA: TGTGCCAGCAGCTTAGGGTGGGACAGCTTTTTATCTTACAATGAGCAGTTCTTC. Encoded protein: CASSLGWDSFLSYNEQFF.